The 10 T cell receptor beta chains reported below all come from one sample, sequenced in a study of Ad26.COV2.S vaccination and SARS-CoV-2 variants. The treatment denotes: 19 received Ad26.COV2.S at low or high dose, single or two shots; roughly 5 received placebo; per-sample allocation not given. Samples analyzed were those drawn on day 63 after the first vaccine or placebo injection. Profiling relied on immunoSEQ multiplex PCR, and the TCRdb table lists in-frame clones only, not all of them. Of roughly 250,000 clones in the sample, 87% were seen once. Sequencing used peripheral blood, obtained in a trial of Ad26.COV2.S vaccine versus placebo. Source of these receptors: a person aged 18 to 65 who received the Ad26.COV2.S COVID-19 vaccine or a placebo.

J is TRBJ2-2 and V is TRBV21-1. TRBV21-1 is a documented pseudogene. The CDR3 loop spans 17 amino acids. The chain's CDR3 is CASSIHWGNPNTGELFF. CDR3 sequence (DNA): TGTGCTAGCAGCATACACTGGGGGAACCCGAACACCGGGGAGCTGTTTTTT.

V is TRBV7-6 and J is TRBJ1-2, with 8 bases aligning to TRBD1. V gave up 6 bases and J gave up 4 bases; unmatched junction bases: 7. This CDR3 comprises 14 residues. From germline, CDR1 is SGHVS and CDR2 FNYEAQ. The CDR3 nucleotides read TGTGCCAGCAGACCTGGACAGGGAAGCTATGGCTACACCTTC. It yields the protein CASRPGQGSYGYTF.

This clone appeared once. The V gene is TRBV5-1, the J gene TRBJ1-1; TRBD1 aligns across 7 bases. V shed 2 bases, J shed 7 bases, and the junction held 8 bases outside the gene matches. This CDR3 is built from 14 residues. Per the germline V gene, CDR1 is SGHRS and CDR2 is YFSETQ. The CDR3 reads CASSLSPGGSEAFF. DNA for the CDR3: TGCGCCAGCAGCTTATCACCAGGGGGAAGTGAAGCTTTCTTT.

The V call is TRBV7-2, the J call TRBJ1-2; possibly TRBD1 for D (5 bases). Trimming pared 1 base from V and 5 bases from J, leaving 17 bases between. This CDR3 contains 16 residues. The germline CDR1 and CDR2 sequences are SGHTA and FQGNSA. The CDR3 bases are TGTGCCAGCAGCTTAGGGGTGGTAGTGGAGGGGTATGGCTACACCTTC. Protein sequence: CASSLGVVVEGYGYTF.

The genes are TRBV7-2 and TRBJ1-2, with D possibly TRBD1 on 5 matching bases. Trimming shortened V by 5 bases and J by 2 bases, and 15 bases separated the two germline ends. The germline V gene encodes CDR1 SGHTA and CDR2 FQGNSA. There are 15 residues in the CDR3. The CDR3 loop reads CASSPSGSGNYGYTF. CDR3 nucleotide sequence: TGTGCCAGCAGCCCATCCGGTTCAGGGAACTATGGCTACACCTTC.

This chain connects TRBV19 to TRBJ1-5, with D unclear. CDR3 length equals 13 residues. Germline values: CDR1 LNHDA, CDR2 SQIVND (reference sequence). V shed 2 bases and J shed 7 bases, with 9 bases lying between them. The CDR3 nucleotides read TGTGCCAGTAGTATATTTGTGGACCAGCCCCAGCATTTT. This encodes CASSIFVDQPQHF.

The chain has TRBV7-9 and TRBJ1-3; 10 bases line up with TRBD1. V dropped 4 bases and J dropped 8; count of bases not matched to a gene: 11. Germline assignment: CDR1 SEHNR and CDR2 FQNEAQ (reference sequence). CDR3 length: 16 amino acids. The CDR3 protein is CASSSVMGQGFHTIYF. Written as DNA, the CDR3 is TGTGCCAGCAGCTCCGTAATGGGACAGGGGTTTCACACCATATATTTT.

The chain combines TRBV9 with TRBJ1-2; 9 nucleotides match TRBD1. CDR1 SGDLS and CDR2 YYNGEE come from the germline V gene. This CDR3 comprises 13 residues. V lost 0 bases, J lost 6 bases, and 0 bases stayed unmatched. CDR3 bases: TGTGCCAGCAGCGTAGGACAGGGGGATGGCTACACCTTC. This encodes CASSVGQGDGYTF. Variable domain in full (rest from reference TRBV9 and TRBJ1-2): DSGVTQTPKHLITATGQRVTLRCSPRSGDLSVYWYQQSLDQGLQFLIQYYNGEERAKGNILERFSAQQFPDLHSELNLSSLELGDSALYFCASSVGQGDGYTFGSGTRLTVV.

J is TRBJ1-5 and V is TRBV12-3 or TRBV12-4, with 8 bases that match TRBD1. The CDR3 loop spans 13 amino acids. Losses at the gene ends were 6 bases for V and 5 bases for J; bases not matched to a gene: 3. The CDR3 DNA follows: TGTGCCAGCAGGGCAGGGGGCCATCAGCCCCAGCATTTT. Translated: CASRAGGHQPQHF.

V usage is TRBV27 and J usage is TRBJ2-1; D is perhaps TRBD2 (6 bases). The CDR3 consists of 14 residues. The V gene's germline CDR1 is MNHEY and CDR2 SMNVEV (reference sequence). V was trimmed by 4 bases and J by 4 bases, leaving 11 bases between them. CDR3 protein: CASSSWRDYNEQFF. CDR3 in DNA: TGTGCCAGCAGTTCTTGGCGGGATTACAATGAGCAGTTCTTC.